This entry describes one T cell receptor (beta chain). With random hexamers, roughly 0.5 to 1 ug RNA was reverse transcribed. Using its own MiXCR run on the immunoSEQ multiplex PCR reads, TCRdb lists one record per CDR3 protein. The profile covers around 130,000 distinct CDR3 sequences, with around 91% appearing a single time and approximately 0.24% taken by the ten largest. CD8+ and CD4+ T cells from blood underwent TCR beta sequencing, which was carried out in a high-throughput format. Each multiple sclerosis control was a treatment-naive patient with relapsing-remitting disease that was either stable or active. This CDR3 spans 18 amino acids. Germline values: CDR1 SEHNR, CDR2 FQNEAQ (reference sequence). Trimming removed 5 bases from V and 6 bases from J; junction bases left unmatched: 17. This entry is derived from a study of CD8 T cells in Susac syndrome.

This sequence was found in a human donor with multiple sclerosis. The chain joins TRBV7-9 to TRBJ2-1, with 9 nucleotides matching TRBD2. The sample taken for sequencing was CD8+ T cells from PBMCs. The CDR3: CASSPPHAGGPWGNEQFF. As DNA, the CDR3 is TGTGCCAGCAGCCCTCCCCATGCGGGAGGGCCTTGGGGCAATGAGCAGTTCTTC.